What follows is one TCR beta chain and its context. The germline V and J ends were trimmed by 3 bases and 0 bases, with 6 bases remaining between them. The CDR3 runs to 14 residues. Germline V gives CDR1 MNHEY, CDR2 SMNVEV (reference sequence). The sample comes from a study of CD8 T cells in Susac syndrome. A quantity of about 0.5 to 1 ug RNA underwent reverse transcription using random hexamers. TCR beta CDR3 was amplified by immunoSEQ multiplex PCR. This amplification extended across 54 Vbeta and 13 Jbeta segments. One entry per CDR3 protein results from TCRdb running MiXCR on the immunoSEQ multiplex PCR reads. The sample contains about 19,000 distinct CDR3 sequences, 95% of which appear only once.

Material: CD8+ T cells from PBMCs. The chain carries TRBV27 and TRBJ1-5; D remains unclear. The TCR was taken from a human donor in good health. The CDR3 here is CASSLDGSNQPQHF. Here the CDR3 DNA reads TGTGCCAGCAGTTTGGACGGTAGCAATCAGCCCCAGCATTTT.